This TCR beta chain was sequenced during a study of T cells after yellow fever vaccination. The authors made TCR cDNA by 5'RACE template switching, adding a universal primer site and UMIs. Each CDR3 protein gets one entry after TCRdb re-called the 5' RACE reads with MiXCR. This sample yields about 200,000 distinct CDR3 sequences, of which more than 3% are seen a single time; 3.2% belongs to the top ten. The sample holds a few counts of this clonotype. Looked up from germline, CDR1 is SGHTA and CDR2 is FQGNSA. This CDR3 comprises 16 residues. V was pared by 4 bases and J by 5 bases, with 20 bases between.

This specimen consisted of CD4+ T cells sorted from PBMCs, obtained 10 days after the yellow fever booster vaccination. The TCR originated in a man between 18 and 35 years old who received the YFV17D yellow fever vaccine. J is TRBJ1-1 and V is TRBV7-2; a possible D gene is TRBD1 (5 bases). The CDR3 DNA sequence: TGTGCCAGCAGCTACGTAGGCGTAGGGGAAGGTACTGAAGCTTTCTTT. Protein product: CASSYVGVGEGTEAFF.